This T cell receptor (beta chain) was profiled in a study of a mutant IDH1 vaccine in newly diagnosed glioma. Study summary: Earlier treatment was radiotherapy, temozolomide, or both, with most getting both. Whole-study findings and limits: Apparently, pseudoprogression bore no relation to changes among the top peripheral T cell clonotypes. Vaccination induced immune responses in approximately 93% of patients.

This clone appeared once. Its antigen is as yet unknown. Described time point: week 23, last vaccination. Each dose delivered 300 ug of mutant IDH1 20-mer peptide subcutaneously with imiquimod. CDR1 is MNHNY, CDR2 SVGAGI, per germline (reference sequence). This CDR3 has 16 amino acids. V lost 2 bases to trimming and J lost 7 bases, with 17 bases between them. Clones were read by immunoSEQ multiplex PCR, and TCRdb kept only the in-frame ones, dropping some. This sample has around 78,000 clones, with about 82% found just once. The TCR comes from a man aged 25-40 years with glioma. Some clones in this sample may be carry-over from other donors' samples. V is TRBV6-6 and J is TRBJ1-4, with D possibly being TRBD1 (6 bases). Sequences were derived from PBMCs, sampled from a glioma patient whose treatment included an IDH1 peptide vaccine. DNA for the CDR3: TGTGCCAGCAGTTACCCAGGGTTGGGGGCTTCTGAAAAACTGTTTTTT. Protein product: CASSYPGLGASEKLFF.